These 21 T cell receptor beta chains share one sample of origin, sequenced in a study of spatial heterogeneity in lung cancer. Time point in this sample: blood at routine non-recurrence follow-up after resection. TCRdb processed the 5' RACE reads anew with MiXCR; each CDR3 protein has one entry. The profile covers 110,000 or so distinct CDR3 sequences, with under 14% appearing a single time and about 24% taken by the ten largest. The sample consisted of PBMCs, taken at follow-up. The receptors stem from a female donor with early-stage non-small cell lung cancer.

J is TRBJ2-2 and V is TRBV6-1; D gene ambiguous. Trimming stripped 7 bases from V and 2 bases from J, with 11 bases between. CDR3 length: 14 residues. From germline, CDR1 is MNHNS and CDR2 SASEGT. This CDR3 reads CASTPSLNTGELFF. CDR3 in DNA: TGTGCCAGCACCCCCAGCCTTAACACCGGGGAGCTGTTTTTT.

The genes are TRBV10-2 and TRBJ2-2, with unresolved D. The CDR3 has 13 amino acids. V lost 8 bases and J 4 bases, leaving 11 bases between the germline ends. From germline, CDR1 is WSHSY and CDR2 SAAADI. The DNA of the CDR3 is TGCGCCAGCGGTGTCGGATTCACCGGGGAGCTGTTTTTT. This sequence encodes CASGVGFTGELFF.

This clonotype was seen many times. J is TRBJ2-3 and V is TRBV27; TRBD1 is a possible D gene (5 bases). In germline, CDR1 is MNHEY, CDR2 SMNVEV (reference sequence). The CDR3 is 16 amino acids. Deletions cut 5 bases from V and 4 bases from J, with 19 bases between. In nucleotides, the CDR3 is TGTGCCAGCAGTCGGCGCCCCCCAGGGCCGGCAGATACGCAGTATTTT. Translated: CASSRRPPGPADTQYF.

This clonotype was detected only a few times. CDR3 DNA: TGTGCCAGCGGGCAGACAGGGATGGTCACTGAAGCTTTCTTT. This sequence encodes CASGQTGMVTEAFF. The rearrangement links TRBV25-1 to TRBJ1-1; the match to TRBD1 covers 7 bases. After removal of 8 bases from V and 4 bases from J, the junction contained 10 bases not matched to a gene. This CDR3 is 14 amino acids long. The germline CDR1 and CDR2 sequences are MGHDK and SYGVNS.

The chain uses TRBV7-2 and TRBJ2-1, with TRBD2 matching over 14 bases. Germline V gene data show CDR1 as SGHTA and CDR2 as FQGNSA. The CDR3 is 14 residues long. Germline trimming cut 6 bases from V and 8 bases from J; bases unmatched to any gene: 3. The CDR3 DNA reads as TGTGCCAGCAGACCGGGACTAGCGGGAGATGAGCAGTTCTTC. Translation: CASRPGLAGDEQFF.

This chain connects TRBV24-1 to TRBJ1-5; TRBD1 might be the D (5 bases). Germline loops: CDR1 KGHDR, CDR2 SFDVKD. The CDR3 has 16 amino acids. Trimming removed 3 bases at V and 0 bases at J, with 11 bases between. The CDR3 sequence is CATSDLDSYSNQPQHF. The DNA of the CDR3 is TGTGCCACCAGTGATCTAGACAGTTATAGCAATCAGCCCCAGCATTTT.

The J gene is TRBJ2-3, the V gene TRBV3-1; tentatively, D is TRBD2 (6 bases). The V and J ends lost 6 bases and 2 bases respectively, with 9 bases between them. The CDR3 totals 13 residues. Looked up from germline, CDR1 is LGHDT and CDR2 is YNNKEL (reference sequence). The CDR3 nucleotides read TGTGCCAGCAGGGACTACTCCACAGATACGCAGTATTTT. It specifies CASRDYSTDTQYF.

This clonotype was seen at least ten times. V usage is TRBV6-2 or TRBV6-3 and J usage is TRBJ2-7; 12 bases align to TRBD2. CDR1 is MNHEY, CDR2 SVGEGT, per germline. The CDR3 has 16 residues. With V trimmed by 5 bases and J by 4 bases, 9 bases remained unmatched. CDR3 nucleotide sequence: TGTGCCAGCAGTGGAGCCCCGGGACTAGCGGGTTACGAGCAGTACTTC. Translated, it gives CASSGAPGLAGYEQYF.

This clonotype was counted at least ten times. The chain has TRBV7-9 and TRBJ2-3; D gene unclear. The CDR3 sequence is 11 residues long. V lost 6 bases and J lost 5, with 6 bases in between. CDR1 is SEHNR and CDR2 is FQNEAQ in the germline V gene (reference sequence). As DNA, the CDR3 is TGTGCCAGCAGGGGGTTAGATACGCAGTATTTT. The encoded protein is CASRGLDTQYF.

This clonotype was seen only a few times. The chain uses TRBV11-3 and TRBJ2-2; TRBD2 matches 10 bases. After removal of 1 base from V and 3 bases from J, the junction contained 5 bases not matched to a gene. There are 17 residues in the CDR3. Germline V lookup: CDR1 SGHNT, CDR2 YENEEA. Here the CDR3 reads CASSLARTSGHTGELFF. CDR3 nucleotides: TGTGCCAGCAGCTTAGCCCGGACTAGCGGTCACACCGGGGAGCTGTTTTTT.

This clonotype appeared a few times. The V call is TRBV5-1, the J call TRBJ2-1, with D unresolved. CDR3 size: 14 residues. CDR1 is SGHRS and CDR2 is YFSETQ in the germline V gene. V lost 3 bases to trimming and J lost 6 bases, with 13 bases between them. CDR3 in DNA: TGCGCCAGCAGCTATCGAGCGAGAGCCAATGAGCAGTTCTTC. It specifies CASSYRARANEQFF.

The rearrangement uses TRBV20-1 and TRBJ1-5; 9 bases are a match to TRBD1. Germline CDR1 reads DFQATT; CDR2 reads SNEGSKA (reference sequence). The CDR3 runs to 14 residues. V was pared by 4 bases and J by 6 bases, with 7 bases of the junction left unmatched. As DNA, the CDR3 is TGCAGTGCTATCATAACAGGGGGCCGTCAGCCCCAGCATTTT. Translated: CSAIITGGRQPQHF.

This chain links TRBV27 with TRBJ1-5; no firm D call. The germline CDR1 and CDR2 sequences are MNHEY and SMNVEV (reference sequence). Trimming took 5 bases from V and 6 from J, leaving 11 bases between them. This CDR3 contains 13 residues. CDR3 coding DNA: TGTGCCAGCAGTGTTAGTAGGAGTCAGCCCCAGCATTTT. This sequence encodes CASSVSRSQPQHF.

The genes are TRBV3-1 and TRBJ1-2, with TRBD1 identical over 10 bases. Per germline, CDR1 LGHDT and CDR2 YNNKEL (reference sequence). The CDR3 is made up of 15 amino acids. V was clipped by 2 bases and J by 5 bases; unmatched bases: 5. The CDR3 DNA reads TGTGCCAGCAGCCAAAGACCGGGACAGGGGTATGGCTACACCTTC. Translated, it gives CASSQRPGQGYGYTF.

CDR3 sequence: CASSTGQRPYGYTF. CDR3 in DNA: TGTGCCAGCAGCACAGGACAGAGACCCTATGGCTACACCTTC. V and J are TRBV9 and TRBJ1-2; D perhaps matches TRBD1 (6 bases). This CDR3 contains 14 residues. The V gene's germline CDR1 is SGDLS and CDR2 YYNGEE. V lost 4 bases to trimming and J lost 4 bases, with 14 bases between them. Filled out from reference TRBV9 and TRBJ1-2, the complete variable domain reads DSGVTQTPKHLITATGQRVTLRCSPRSGDLSVYWYQQSLDQGLQFLIQYYNGEERAKGNILERFSAQQFPDLHSELNLSSLELGDSALYFCASSTGQRPYGYTFGSGTRLTVV.

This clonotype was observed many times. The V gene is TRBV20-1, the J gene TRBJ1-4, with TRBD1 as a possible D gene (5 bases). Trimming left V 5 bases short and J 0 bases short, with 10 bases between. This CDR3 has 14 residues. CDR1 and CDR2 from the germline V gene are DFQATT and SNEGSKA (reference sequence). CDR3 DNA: TGCAGTGCTCCAATGGGGGCAACTAATGAAAAACTGTTTTTT. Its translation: CSAPMGATNEKLFF.

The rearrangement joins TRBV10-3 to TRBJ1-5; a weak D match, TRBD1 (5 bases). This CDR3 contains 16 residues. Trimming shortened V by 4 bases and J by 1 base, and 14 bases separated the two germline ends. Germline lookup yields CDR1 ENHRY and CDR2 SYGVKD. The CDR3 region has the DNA TGTGCCATCAGTGGAGGGTGGGACCGCAGCAATCAGCCCCAGCATTTT. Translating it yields CAISGGWDRSNQPQHF.

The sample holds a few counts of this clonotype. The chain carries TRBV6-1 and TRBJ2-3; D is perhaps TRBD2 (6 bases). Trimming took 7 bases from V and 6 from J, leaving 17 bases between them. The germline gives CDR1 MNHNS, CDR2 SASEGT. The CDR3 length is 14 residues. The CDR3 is CASILGGSLDTQYF. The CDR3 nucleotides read TGTGCCAGCATTTTAGGAGGGTCTCTGGATACGCAGTATTTT.

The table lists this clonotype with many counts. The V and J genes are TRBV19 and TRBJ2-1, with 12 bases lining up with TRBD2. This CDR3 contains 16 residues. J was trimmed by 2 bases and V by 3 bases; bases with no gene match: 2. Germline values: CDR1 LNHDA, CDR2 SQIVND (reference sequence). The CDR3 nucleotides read TGTGCCAGTAGTATCGGACTAGCGGGACCCTACAATGAGCAGTTCTTC. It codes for CASSIGLAGPYNEQFF.

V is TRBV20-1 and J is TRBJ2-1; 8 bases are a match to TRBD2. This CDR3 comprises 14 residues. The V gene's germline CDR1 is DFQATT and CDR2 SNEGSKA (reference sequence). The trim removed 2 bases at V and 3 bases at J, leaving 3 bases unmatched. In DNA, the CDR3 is TGCAGTGCTAGAAGGACTAGCTTCTACAATGAGCAGTTCTTC. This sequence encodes CSARRTSFYNEQFF.

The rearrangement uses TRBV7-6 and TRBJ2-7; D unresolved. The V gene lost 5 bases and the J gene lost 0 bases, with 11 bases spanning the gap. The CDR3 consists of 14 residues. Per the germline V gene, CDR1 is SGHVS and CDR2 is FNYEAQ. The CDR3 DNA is TGTGCCAGCAGCCCAGGACGGATCTCCTACGAGCAGTACTTC. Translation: CASSPGRISYEQYF. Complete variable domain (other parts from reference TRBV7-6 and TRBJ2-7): GAGVSQSPRYKVTKRGQDVALRCDPISGHVSLYWYRQALGQGPEFLTYFNYEAQQDKSGLPNDRFSAERPEGSISTLTIQRTEQRDSAMYRCASSPGRISYEQYFGPGTRLTVT.